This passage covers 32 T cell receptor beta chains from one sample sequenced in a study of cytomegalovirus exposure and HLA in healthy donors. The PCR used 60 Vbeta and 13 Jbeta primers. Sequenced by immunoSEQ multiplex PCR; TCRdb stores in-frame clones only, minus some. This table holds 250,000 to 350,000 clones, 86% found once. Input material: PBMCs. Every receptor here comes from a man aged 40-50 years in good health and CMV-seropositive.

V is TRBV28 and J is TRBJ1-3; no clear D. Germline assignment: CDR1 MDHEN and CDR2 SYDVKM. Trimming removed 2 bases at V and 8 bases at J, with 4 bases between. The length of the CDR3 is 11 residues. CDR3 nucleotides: TGTGCCAGCAGTTTACGGGACACCATATATTTT. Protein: CASSLRDTIYF.

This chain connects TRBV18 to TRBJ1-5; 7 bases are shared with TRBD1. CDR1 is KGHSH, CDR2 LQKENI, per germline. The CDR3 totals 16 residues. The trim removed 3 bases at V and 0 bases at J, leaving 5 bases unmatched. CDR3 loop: CASSPRTGGSNQPQHF. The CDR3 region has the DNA TGTGCCAGCTCACCCAGGACAGGCGGTAGCAATCAGCCCCAGCATTTT.

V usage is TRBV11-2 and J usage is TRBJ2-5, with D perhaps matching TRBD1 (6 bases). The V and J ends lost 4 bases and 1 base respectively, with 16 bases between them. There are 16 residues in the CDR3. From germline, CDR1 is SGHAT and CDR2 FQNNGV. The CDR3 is CASSSNPTGTQETQYF. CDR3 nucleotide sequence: TGTGCCAGCAGCTCCAATCCGACAGGTACCCAAGAGACCCAGTACTTC.

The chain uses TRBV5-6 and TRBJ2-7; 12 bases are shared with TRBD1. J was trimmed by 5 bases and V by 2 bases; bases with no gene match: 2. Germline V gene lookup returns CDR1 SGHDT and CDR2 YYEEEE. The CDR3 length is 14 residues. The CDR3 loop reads CASSFGTGGNEQYF. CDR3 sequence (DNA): TGTGCCAGCAGCTTTGGGACAGGGGGCAACGAGCAGTACTTC.

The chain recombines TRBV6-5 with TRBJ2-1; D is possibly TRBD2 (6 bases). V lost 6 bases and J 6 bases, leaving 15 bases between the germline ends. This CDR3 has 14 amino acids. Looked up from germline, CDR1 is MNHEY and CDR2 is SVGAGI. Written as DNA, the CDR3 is TGTGCCAGCAGCCCCCCGGAGGGCCTCAATGAGCAGTTCTTC. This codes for CASSPPEGLNEQFF.

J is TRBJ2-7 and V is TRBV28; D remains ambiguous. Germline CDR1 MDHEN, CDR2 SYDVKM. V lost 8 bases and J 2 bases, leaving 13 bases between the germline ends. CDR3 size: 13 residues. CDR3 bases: TGTGCCAGCCAACCCTATAATACCTACGAGCAGTACTTC. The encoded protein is CASQPYNTYEQYF.

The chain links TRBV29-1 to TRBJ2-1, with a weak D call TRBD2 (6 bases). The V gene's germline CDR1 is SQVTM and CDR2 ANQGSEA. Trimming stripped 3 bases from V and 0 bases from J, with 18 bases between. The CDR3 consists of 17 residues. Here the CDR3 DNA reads TGCAGCGTTGATTTAGGGATCGGGAGAGCCTCCTACAATGAGCAGTTCTTC. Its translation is CSVDLGIGRASYNEQFF.

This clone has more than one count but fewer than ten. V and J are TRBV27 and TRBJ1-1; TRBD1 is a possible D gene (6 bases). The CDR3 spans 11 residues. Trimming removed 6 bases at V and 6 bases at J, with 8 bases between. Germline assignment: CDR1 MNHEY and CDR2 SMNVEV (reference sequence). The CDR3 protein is CASSRGPEAFF. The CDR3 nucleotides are TGTGCCAGCAGCAGGGGCCCTGAAGCTTTCTTT.

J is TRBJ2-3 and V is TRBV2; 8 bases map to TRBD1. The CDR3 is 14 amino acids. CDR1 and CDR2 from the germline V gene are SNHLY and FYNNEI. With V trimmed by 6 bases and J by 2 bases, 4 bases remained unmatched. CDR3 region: CASRWTGSTDTQYF. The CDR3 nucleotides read TGTGCCAGCAGATGGACAGGGTCCACAGATACGCAGTATTTT.

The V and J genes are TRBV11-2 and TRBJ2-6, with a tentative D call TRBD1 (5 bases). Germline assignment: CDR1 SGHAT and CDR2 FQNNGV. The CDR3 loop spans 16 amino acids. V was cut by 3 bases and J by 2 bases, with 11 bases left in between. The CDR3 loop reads CASSFFTGTGANVLTF. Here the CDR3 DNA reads TGTGCCAGCAGCTTCTTTACAGGTACTGGGGCCAACGTCCTGACTTTC.

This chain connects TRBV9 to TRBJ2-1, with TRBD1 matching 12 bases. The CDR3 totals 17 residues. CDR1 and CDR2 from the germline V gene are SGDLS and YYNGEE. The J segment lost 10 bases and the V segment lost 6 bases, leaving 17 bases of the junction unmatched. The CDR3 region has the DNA TGTGCCAGCAACACACCCGAAGGGGGACAGGGGGCGCGGGAGCAGTTCTTC. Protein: CASNTPEGGQGAREQFF.

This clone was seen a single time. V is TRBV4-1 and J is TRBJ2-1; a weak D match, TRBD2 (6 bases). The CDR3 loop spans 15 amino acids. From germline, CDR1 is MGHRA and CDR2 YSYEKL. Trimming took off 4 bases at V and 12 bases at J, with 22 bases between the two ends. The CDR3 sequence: CASSPRDRSQEGQFF. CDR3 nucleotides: TGCGCCAGCAGCCCCCGGGACCGGTCGCAGGAGGGGCAGTTCTTC.

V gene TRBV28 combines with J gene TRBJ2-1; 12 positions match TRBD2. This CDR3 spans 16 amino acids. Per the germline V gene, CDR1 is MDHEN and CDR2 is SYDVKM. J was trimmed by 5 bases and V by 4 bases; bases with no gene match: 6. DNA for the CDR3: TGTGCCAGCAGTTCTCCAACTAGCGGGGGGAACAATGAGCAGTTCTTC. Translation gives CASSSPTSGGNNEQFF.

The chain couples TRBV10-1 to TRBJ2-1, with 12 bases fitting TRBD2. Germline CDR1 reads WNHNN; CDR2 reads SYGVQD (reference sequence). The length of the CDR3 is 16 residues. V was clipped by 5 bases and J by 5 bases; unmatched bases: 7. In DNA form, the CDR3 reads TGCGCCAGCAGTAGCACTAGCGGGAGGCTCGACAATGAGCAGTTCTTC. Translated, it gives CASSSTSGRLDNEQFF.

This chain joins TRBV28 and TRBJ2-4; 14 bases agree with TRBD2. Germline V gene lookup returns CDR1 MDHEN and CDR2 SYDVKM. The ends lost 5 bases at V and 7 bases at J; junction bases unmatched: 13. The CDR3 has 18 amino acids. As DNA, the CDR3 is TGTGCCAGCAGTCCAGGACTAGCGGGAGGATGGAGGGAGAACATTCAGTACTTC. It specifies CASSPGLAGGWRENIQYF.

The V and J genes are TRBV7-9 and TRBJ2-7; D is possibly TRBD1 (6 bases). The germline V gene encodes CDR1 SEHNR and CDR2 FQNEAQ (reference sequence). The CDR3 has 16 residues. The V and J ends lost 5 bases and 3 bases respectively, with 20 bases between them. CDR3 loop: CASSATGTTKDYEQYF. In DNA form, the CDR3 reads TGTGCCAGCAGCGCCACCGGGACAACAAAGGACTACGAGCAGTACTTC.

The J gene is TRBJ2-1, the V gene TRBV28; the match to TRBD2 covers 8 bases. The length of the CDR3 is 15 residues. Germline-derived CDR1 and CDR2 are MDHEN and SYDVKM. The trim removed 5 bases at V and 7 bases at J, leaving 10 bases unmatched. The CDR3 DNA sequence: TGTGCCAGCAGTCCCGACGAACTAGCGGAGAATGAGCAGTTCTTC. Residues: CASSPDELAENEQFF. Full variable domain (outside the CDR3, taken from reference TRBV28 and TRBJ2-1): DVKVTQSSRYLVKRTGEKVFLECVQDMDHENMFWYRQDPGLGLRLIYFSYDVKMKEKGDIPEGYSVSREKKERFSLILESASTNQTSMYLCASSPDELAENEQFFGPGTRLTVL.

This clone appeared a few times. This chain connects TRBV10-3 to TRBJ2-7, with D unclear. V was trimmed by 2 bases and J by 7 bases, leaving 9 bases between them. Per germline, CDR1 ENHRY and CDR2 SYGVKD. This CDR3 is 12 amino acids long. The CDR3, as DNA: TGTGCCATCAGTGAGAACACTAAAGAGCAGTACTTC. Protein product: CAISENTKEQYF.

The CDR3 region is CASTKPVGQSVEQYF. The CDR3 DNA reads TGTGCCAGCACCAAGCCCGTTGGGCAGTCCGTCGAGCAGTACTTC. V gene TRBV28 combines with J gene TRBJ2-7; no reliable D call. The CDR3 is made up of 15 amino acids. CDR1 MDHEN and CDR2 SYDVKM come from the germline V gene. The V end lost 7 bases, the J end lost 6 bases, and 22 bases lay between the germline ends.

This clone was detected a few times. The CDR3 region has the DNA TGTGCCAGCAGCCAGACAGGGGACACTGAAGCTTTCTTT. Amino acids: CASSQTGDTEAFF. The V and J genes are TRBV6-5 and TRBJ1-1, with 8 bases that match TRBD1. Germline CDR1 MNHEY, CDR2 SVGAGI. The CDR3 totals 13 residues. V lost 6 bases to trimming and J lost 3 bases; unmatched junction nucleotides: 3.

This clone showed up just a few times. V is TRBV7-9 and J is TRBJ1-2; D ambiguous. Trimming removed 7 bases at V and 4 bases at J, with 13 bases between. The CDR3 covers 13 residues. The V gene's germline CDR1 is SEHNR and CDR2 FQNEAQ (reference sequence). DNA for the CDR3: TGTGCCAGCACCCCTCCCCCGTTCTATGGCTACACCTTC. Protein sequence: CASTPPPFYGYTF. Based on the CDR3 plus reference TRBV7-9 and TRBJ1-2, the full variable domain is DTGVSQNPRHKITKRGQNVTFRCDPISEHNRLYWYRQTLGQGPEFLTYFQNEAQLEKSRLLSDRFSAERPKGSFSTLEIQRTEQGDSAMYLCASTPPPFYGYTFGSGTRLTVV.

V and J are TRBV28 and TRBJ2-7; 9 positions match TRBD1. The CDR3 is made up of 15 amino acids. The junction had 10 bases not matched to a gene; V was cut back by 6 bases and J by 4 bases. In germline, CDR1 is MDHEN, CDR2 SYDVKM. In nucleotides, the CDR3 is TGTGCCAGCAGGATACAGGGGGCTTTTTTATACGAGCAGTACTTC. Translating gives CASRIQGAFLYEQYF.

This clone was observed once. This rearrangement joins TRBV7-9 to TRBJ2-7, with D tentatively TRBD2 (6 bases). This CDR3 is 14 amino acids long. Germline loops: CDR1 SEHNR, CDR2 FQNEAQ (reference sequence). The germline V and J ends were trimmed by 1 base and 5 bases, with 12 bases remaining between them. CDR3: CASSLGLTRHEQYF. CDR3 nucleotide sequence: TGTGCCAGCAGCTTAGGCCTGACTAGGCACGAGCAGTACTTC.

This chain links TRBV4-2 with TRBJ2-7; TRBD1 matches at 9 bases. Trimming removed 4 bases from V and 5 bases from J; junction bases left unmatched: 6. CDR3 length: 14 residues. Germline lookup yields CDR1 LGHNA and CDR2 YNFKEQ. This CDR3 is CASSPGTGSDEQYF. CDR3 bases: TGTGCCAGCAGCCCCGGGACAGGGTCTGACGAGCAGTACTTC.

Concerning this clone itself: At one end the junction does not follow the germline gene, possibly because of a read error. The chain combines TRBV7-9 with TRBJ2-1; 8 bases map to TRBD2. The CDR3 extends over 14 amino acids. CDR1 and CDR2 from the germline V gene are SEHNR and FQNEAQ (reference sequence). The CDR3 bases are TGTTCCAGCAGTATAGCGGGGATCAGCAATGAGCAGTTCTTC. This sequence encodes CSSSIAGISNEQFF.

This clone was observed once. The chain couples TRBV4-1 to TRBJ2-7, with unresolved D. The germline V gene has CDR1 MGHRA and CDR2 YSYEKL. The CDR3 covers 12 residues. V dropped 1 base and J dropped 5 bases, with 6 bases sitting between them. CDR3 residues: CASSQVSDEQYF. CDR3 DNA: TGCGCCAGCAGCCAAGTTAGTGACGAGCAGTACTTC.

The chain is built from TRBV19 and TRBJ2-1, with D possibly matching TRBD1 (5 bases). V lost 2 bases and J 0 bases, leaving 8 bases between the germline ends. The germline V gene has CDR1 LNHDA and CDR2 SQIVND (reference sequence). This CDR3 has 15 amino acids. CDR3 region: CASSITDSSYNEQFF. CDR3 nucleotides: TGTGCCAGTAGTATAACCGACAGCTCCTACAATGAGCAGTTCTTC.

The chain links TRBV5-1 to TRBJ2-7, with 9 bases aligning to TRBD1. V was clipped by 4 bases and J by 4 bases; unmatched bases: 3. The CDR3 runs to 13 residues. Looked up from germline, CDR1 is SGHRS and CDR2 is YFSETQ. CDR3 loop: CASSAGQGYEQYF. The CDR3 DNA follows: TGCGCCAGCAGCGCGGGACAGGGTTACGAGCAGTACTTC.

The DNA for the CDR3 is TGTGCCAGTGGCGGGGGAGCTCTGAGCTCTGGGGCCAACGTCCTGACTTTC. It yields the protein CASGGGALSSGANVLTF. This chain connects TRBV28 to TRBJ2-6, with 7 bases aligning to TRBD2. With V trimmed by 9 bases and J by 0 bases, 11 bases remained unmatched. This CDR3 comprises 17 residues. CDR1 and CDR2 (germline): MDHEN, SYDVKM.

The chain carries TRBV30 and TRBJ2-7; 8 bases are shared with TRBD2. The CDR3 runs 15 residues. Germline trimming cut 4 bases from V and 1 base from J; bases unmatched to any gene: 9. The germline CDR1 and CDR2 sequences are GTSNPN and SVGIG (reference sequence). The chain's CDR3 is CAWTSTERESYEQYF. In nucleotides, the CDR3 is TGTGCCTGGACCTCCACCGAGCGGGAGTCCTACGAGCAGTACTTC.

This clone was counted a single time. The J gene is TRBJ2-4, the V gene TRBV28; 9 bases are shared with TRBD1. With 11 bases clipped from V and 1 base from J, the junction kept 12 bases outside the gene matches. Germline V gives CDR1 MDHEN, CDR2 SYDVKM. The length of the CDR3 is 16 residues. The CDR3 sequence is CAVQGAQALAKNIQYF. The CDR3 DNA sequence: TGTGCCGTACAGGGGGCACAAGCGCTCGCCAAAAACATTCAGTACTTC.

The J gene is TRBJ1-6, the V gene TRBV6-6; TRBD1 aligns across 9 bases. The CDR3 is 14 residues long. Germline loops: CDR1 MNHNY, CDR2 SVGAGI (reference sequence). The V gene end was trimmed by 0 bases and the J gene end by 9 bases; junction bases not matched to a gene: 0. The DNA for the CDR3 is TGTGCCAGCAGTTACTCGGACAGGGGTTCACCCCTCCACTTT. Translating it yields CASSYSDRGSPLHF.